The 22 T cell receptor beta chains below come from one sample, sequenced in a study of tumor and adjacent non-tumor tissue in lung cancer. RNA was extracted from bulk tissue without any cell sorting. Distant lung tissue was collected more than 3 cm away from the tumor edge. Three rounds of nested PCR, following a modified ARM-PCR protocol, produced the TCRbeta library. TCRdb itself ran the multiplex PCR reads through MiXCR, one entry per CDR3 protein. The data contain tens of thousands of distinct CDR3 sequences, 74% of them singletons. Material for sequencing was distant non-tumor lung tissue. Receptors originate from a woman aged 60-75 years with non-small cell lung cancer.

Regarding this clonotype: At one end, the junction sequence differs from germline, possibly due to a read error. The J gene is TRBJ1-5, the V gene TRBV6-2 or TRBV6-3, with 8 nucleotides matching TRBD1. The CDR3 extends over 15 amino acids. The germline CDR1 and CDR2 sequences are MNHEY and SVGEGT. CDR3 region: CVSSYSGQGSQPQHF. The CDR3 coding sequence is TGTGTCAGCAGCTACTCAGGACAGGGAAGTCAGCCCCAGCATTTT.

A note on this clonotype: A junction end diverges from the germline sequence, so it may reflect a read error. The chain uses TRBV12-3 or TRBV12-4 and TRBJ2-1; D is undetermined. The CDR3 extends over 14 amino acids. The CDR3 here is CDSSLRYRGNEQFF. As DNA, the CDR3 is TGTGACAGCAGTTTGCGGTACAGAGGCAATGAGCAGTTCTTC.

A note on this clonotype: The junction differs from germline at one of its ends, possibly a read error. The chain carries TRBV4-3 and TRBJ2-3, with D perhaps being TRBD1 or TRBD2 (6 bases each). CDR1 and CDR2 (germline): LGHNA, YSLEER. This CDR3 is built from 16 residues. CDR3 DNA sequence: TGCGCCAGCAGCCAAGACAGGGGACTGGGGGCAGATACGCATTATTTT. It yields the protein CASSQDRGLGADTHYF.

About this clonotype: A clone one base away is much larger, so this may be a read error. As the CDR3 is not closed by the conserved phenylalanine or tryptophan, this likely results from a read error. CDR3: CASSPQNPYTGELFY. CDR3 nucleotides: TGTGCCAGCAGCCCACAGAACCCGTACACCGGGGAGCTGTTTTAT. The chain links TRBV7-9 to TRBJ2-2; no reliable D call. The ends were cut back, 5 bases at V and 3 bases at J, with 13 bases in the middle. The CDR3 has 15 amino acids. Germline V CDR1 and CDR2: SEHNR, FQNEAQ (reference sequence).

Regarding this clonotype: At one of its ends the junction is not consistent with the germline gene, which may arise from a read error. This chain uses TRBV12-3 or TRBV12-4 with TRBJ2-3; D might be TRBD1 (8 bases). The CDR3 extends over 16 amino acids. Here the CDR3 reads CTSSTTSRGPTDTQYF. DNA for the CDR3: TGTACCAGCAGTACGACTAGCAGGGGGCCTACGGATACGCAGTACTTT.

About this clonotype itself: The junction differs from germline at one of its ends, possibly a read error. The rearrangement uses TRBV10-2 and TRBJ2-2; 7 bases are shared with TRBD2. Germline V CDR1 and CDR2: WSHSY, SAAADI. The CDR3 is 18 amino acids. The CDR3 spells CASTLVRGRERNIGELFF. The DNA for the CDR3 is TGCGCCAGCACCCTCGTCCGCGGGAGAGAGAGGAACATCGGGGAGCTGTTTTTT.

About this clonotype itself: A read error may account for a junction end that differs from germline. The rearrangement links TRBV11-3 to TRBJ1-4; tentatively, D is TRBD1 (6 bases). The CDR3 is 14 residues long. Germline CDR1 and CDR2: SGHNT and YENEEA. The CDR3 loop is CVSSSDGGREKLFF. CDR3 bases: TGTGTCAGCAGCTCGGACGGGGGGCGAGAAAAACTATTTTTT.

Remarks on this clonotype: A read error may account for a junction end that differs from germline. This rearrangement joins TRBV11-3 to TRBJ1-5; D not certain. This CDR3 is 20 amino acids long. Per germline, CDR1 SGHNT and CDR2 YENEEA. The CDR3 protein is CASSLECVAEFRYSNQPKHF. CDR3 bases: TGTGCCAGCAGCTTAGAATGCGTGGCGGAATTTCGCTATAGCAATCAGCCCAAGCATTTT.

This clonotype is judged medium-sized. The chain recombines TRBV29-1 with TRBJ2-5; TRBD2 aligns across 11 bases. Germline V gene data show CDR1 as SQVTM and CDR2 as ANQGSEA. With V trimmed by 6 bases and J by 4 bases, 1 base remained unmatched. The CDR3 length is 12 residues. Here the CDR3 DNA reads TGCAGCGTGGGGACTAGCGGAGAGACCCAGTACTTC. Translated, it gives CSVGTSGETQYF.

Comments on this clonotype: This CDR3 is missing its conserved last phenylalanine or tryptophan, likely due to a read error. This chain uses TRBV28 with TRBJ2-7; D is perhaps TRBD2 (5 bases). The length of the CDR3 is 14 residues. V lost 7 bases and J 8 bases, leaving 21 bases between the germline ends. Germline V gene data show CDR1 as MDHEN and CDR2 as SYDVKM. CDR3: CASKKDSERYKQYL. As DNA, the CDR3 is TGTGCCAGCAAAAAAGATAGCGAGAGATACAAGCAGTACTTA.

Notes on this clonotype: This may come from a read error, since a much larger clone is one base off. This chain joins TRBV20-1 and TRBJ2-2; no firm D call. CDR1 and CDR2 (germline): DFQATT, SNEGSKA (reference sequence). The CDR3 sequence is 12 residues long. V lost 3 bases and J lost 4, with 6 bases in between. CDR3 loop: CSASIVTGELFF. The CDR3, as DNA: TGCAGTGCTAGCATAGTCACCGGGGAGCTGTTTTTT.

This rearrangement joins TRBV5-6 to TRBJ2-3; D unclear. Germline values: CDR1 SGHDT, CDR2 YYEEEE. V dropped 8 bases and J dropped 2 bases, with 18 bases sitting between them. The CDR3 spans 15 residues. The CDR3 DNA follows: TGTGCCAGTAGCATGGGGTCCCATATCACAGATACGCAGTATTTT. Amino acid sequence: CASSMGSHITDTQYF.

On this clonotype: An end of the junction does not agree with germline; a read error may underlie this. V is TRBV6-5 and J is TRBJ1-6; tentatively, D is TRBD1 (5 bases). The CDR3 loop spans 12 amino acids. CDR1 and CDR2 from the germline V gene are MNHEY and SVGAGI. The DNA for the CDR3 is TGTGCCAACCCCAGGACATGTTCACCCCTCCGCTTC. It is translated as CANPRTCSPLRF.

This sequence joins TRBV11-2 and TRBJ2-7; no clear D. Germline CDR1 and CDR2: SGHAT and FQNNGV. This CDR3 contains 14 residues. Deletions cut 4 bases from V and 9 bases from J, with 19 bases between. The CDR3 DNA reads TGTGCCAGCAGCTGGGGATCTGCTATGTACTGGCAGTACTTC. This codes for CASSWGSAMYWQYF.

This clonotype was counted between two and nine times. This CDR3 is missing its conserved last phenylalanine or tryptophan, likely due to a read error. The limits of the CDR3 on the DNA are not certain, so only TCRdb's listed CDR3 is given. The CDR3: CASRGGGKEQPLHL. This sequence joins TRBV6-2 or TRBV6-3 and TRBJ1-5; the table names TRBD1, a call not compared with the DNA. CDR1 is MNHEY and CDR2 is SVGEGT in the germline V gene. The CDR3 length equals 14 residues, ends included.

A note on this clonotype: Since the CDR3 does not end with the conserved phenylalanine or tryptophan, this likely comes from a read error. The J gene is TRBJ2-2, the V gene TRBV28; TRBD1 might be the D (6 bases). Germline values: CDR1 MDHEN, CDR2 SYDVKM. The CDR3 is 15 residues long. CDR3 amino acids: CPSSLTGLNTGELFY. CDR3 sequence (DNA): TGTCCCAGCAGTTTAACAGGGTTAAACACCGGGGAGCTGTTTTAT.

A word on this clonotype: Compared with germline, one end of the junction differs, possibly owing to a read error. The rearrangement links TRBV6-6 to TRBJ1-5, with 7 positions matching TRBD1. Germline V gives CDR1 MNHNY, CDR2 SVGAGI (reference sequence). The CDR3 sequence is 14 residues long. The CDR3 DNA sequence: TGTGCCAGCATATTCGACAGGGTAGGCCAGCCTCAGCATTTT. Its translation is CASIFDRVGQPQHF.

Ten or more counts support this clonotype. This chain joins TRBV20-1 and TRBJ1-5; 7 bases line up with TRBD1. CDR3 size: 16 residues. V shed 4 bases and J 5 bases; nucleotides not matched to a gene: 14. Germline assignment: CDR1 DFQATT and CDR2 SNEGSKA (reference sequence). CDR3 sequence: CSATNSRGQQDQPQHF. The CDR3 DNA sequence: TGCAGTGCTACCAACTCTCGGGGACAGCAAGATCAGCCCCAGCATTTT.

To note about this clonotype: Compared with germline, one end of the junction differs, possibly owing to a read error. The chain combines TRBV12-3 or TRBV12-4 with TRBJ2-7; possibly TRBD1 for D (5 bases). The CDR3 consists of 18 residues. This CDR3 reads CACSSLYPTTFTGDEQYF. CDR3 sequence (DNA): TGTGCCTGCAGTTCGCTCTATCCCACCACTTTTACAGGAGATGAGCAGTACTTC.

Comment on this clonotype: The conserved final phenylalanine or tryptophan is absent from the CDR3, which likely points to a read error. The chain recombines TRBV5-4 with TRBJ2-3, with a possible D match to TRBD2 (6 bases). The germline gives CDR1 SGHNT, CDR2 YYREEE (reference sequence). The CDR3 is 17 amino acids. Trimming took 2 bases from V and 5 from J, leaving 21 bases between them. CDR3 nucleotide sequence: TGTGCCAGCAGCTTAAGGAGGGGTGCGGGTGACAGAGATACGCAGTATTTA. Protein sequence: CASSLRRGAGDRDTQYL.

This clonotype was seen repeatedly, ten times or more. The chain links TRBV12-3 or TRBV12-4 to TRBJ1-6; D is unclear. With 5 bases removed from V and 0 bases from J, the gap between germline ends came to 8 bases. This CDR3 region has 15 residues. Here the CDR3 reads CASSLENSYNSPLHF. DNA for the CDR3: TGTGCCAGCAGTCTCGAGAACTCCTATAATTCACCCCTCCACTTT.

This clonotype was counted once. The junction differs from germline at one of its ends, possibly a read error. The chain recombines TRBV4-3 with TRBJ2-1; D perhaps matches TRBD1 (6 bases). Germline V gene lookup returns CDR1 LGHNA and CDR2 YSLEER. CDR3 length equals 15 residues. CDR3 DNA: TGCGCCAGCGGCCAAGATCTAAGGGGGATGAATGAGCAGTTCTTC. Residues: CASGQDLRGMNEQFF.